The next 17 T cell receptor beta chains were all read from a single sample in a study of Ad26.COV2.S vaccination and SARS-CoV-2 variants. TCRdb's table, derived via immunoSEQ multiplex PCR, lists solely in-frame clones and lacks some. The sample records hundreds of thousands of clones, about 88% being singletons. As to treatment: about 20 received Ad26.COV2.S at low or high dose, single or two shots; 5 received placebo; per-sample allocation not given. On day 63 after the first injection, vaccine and placebo recipients gave samples. The specimen was peripheral blood, collected in a trial of Ad26.COV2.S vaccine versus placebo. The origin of the receptors is a person between 18 and 65 years old who received the Ad26.COV2.S COVID-19 vaccine or a placebo.

The CDR3 nucleotides are TGCGCCAGCAGCCTCCAACCGAACCAGGGTAATGAAAAACTGTTTTTT. Translation gives CASSLQPNQGNEKLFF. V and J are TRBV4-3 and TRBJ1-4; a weak D match, TRBD1 (5 bases). Trimming took 4 bases from V and 4 from J, leaving 16 bases between them. CDR1 is LGHNA, CDR2 YSLEER, per germline. CDR3 length equals 16 residues.

V usage is TRBV3-1 (or the pseudogene TRBV3-2) and J usage is TRBJ1-2; D is unresolved. Per germline, CDR1 LGHDT and CDR2 YNNKEL (reference sequence). This CDR3 has 15 amino acids. V was pared by 2 bases and J by 2 bases, with 12 bases between. The CDR3 protein is CASSQTIRENYGYTF. CDR3 DNA: TGTGCCAGCAGCCAAACAATCCGGGAGAACTATGGCTACACCTTC.

The genes are TRBV5-1 and TRBJ1-2; D not resolved. Germline-derived CDR1 and CDR2 are SGHRS and YFSETQ. V shed 3 bases and J shed 8 bases, with 14 bases lying between them. The CDR3 has 13 amino acids. The CDR3: CASSWETSGGYTF. The CDR3 nucleotides are TGCGCCAGCAGCTGGGAGACATCGGGGGGCTACACCTTC.

J is TRBJ2-5 and V is TRBV7-7, with D tentatively TRBD2 (5 bases). Trimming left V 5 bases short and J 5 bases short, with 15 bases between. The CDR3 runs 14 residues. Germline V gene data show CDR1 as SSHAT and CDR2 as FNYEAQ (reference sequence). The DNA for the CDR3 is TGTGCCAGCAGCCCTACTAGTTTCGGGGAGACCCAGTACTTC. Protein: CASSPTSFGETQYF.

The DNA for the CDR3 is TGCGCCAGCAGCCCCCTAACCGCCAGCACAGATACGCAGTATTTT. It yields the protein CASSPLTASTDTQYF. The rearrangement uses TRBV4-1 and TRBJ2-3, with no clear D. Deletions cut 4 bases from V and 0 bases from J, with 11 bases between. There are 15 residues in the CDR3. Germline V CDR1 and CDR2: MGHRA, YSYEKL.

J is TRBJ2-7 and V is TRBV4-3; 11 bases are a match to TRBD2. Germline V gives CDR1 LGHNA, CDR2 YSLEER. This CDR3 is 16 amino acids long. The V segment lost 1 base and the J segment 2 bases; nucleotides outside the gene matches: 4. As DNA, the CDR3 is TGCGCCAGCAGCCAAGGCCTAGCGGGAGGTACCTACGAGCAGTACTTC. This gives the protein CASSQGLAGGTYEQYF.

This clone was counted only a few times. V usage is TRBV19 and J usage is TRBJ1-6, with 7 bases identical to TRBD1. V trimming: 3 bases; J trimming: 4 bases; junction bases outside the gene matches: 6. The CDR3 has 16 amino acids. The germline V gene encodes CDR1 LNHDA and CDR2 SQIVND (reference sequence). The CDR3 nucleotides are TGTGCCAGTAGTATGACAGGGATCACTTATAATTCACCCCTCCACTTT. Translated, it gives CASSMTGITYNSPLHF.

This clone is a singleton in its sample. This sequence joins TRBV28 and TRBJ2-4, with D maybe TRBD1 (5 bases). Germline-derived CDR1 and CDR2 are MDHEN and SYDVKM. CDR3 length equals 14 residues. Between the trimmed V and J ends, which lost 3 bases and 1 base, there was a span of 7 bases. The CDR3 here is CASSFRGAKNIQYF. The CDR3 DNA follows: TGTGCCAGCAGTTTTAGGGGCGCCAAAAACATTCAGTACTTC.

The chain links TRBV28 to TRBJ1-1, with unresolved D. The V gene lost 8 bases and the J gene lost 1 base, with 5 bases spanning the gap. There are 11 residues in the CDR3. Germline V gene lookup returns CDR1 MDHEN and CDR2 SYDVKM. The CDR3 region is CASFGNTEAFF. The CDR3 DNA reads TGTGCCAGCTTTGGGAACACTGAAGCTTTCTTT. Based on the CDR3 plus reference TRBV28 and TRBJ1-1, the full variable domain is DVKVTQSSRYLVKRTGEKVFLECVQDMDHENMFWYRQDPGLGLRLIYFSYDVKMKEKGDIPEGYSVSREKKERFSLILESASTNQTSMYLCASFGNTEAFFGQGTRLTVV.

The chain carries TRBV5-1 and TRBJ1-3; a possible D gene is TRBD1 (5 bases). The CDR3 is made up of 14 amino acids. Germline lookup yields CDR1 SGHRS and CDR2 YFSETQ. Trimming stripped 4 bases from V and 2 bases from J, with 10 bases between. This chain's CDR3 is CASSRDSPGNTIYF. The CDR3 bases are TGCGCCAGCAGCCGGGACTCACCTGGAAACACCATATATTTT. Variable domain in full (rest from reference TRBV5-1 and TRBJ1-3): KAGVTQTPRYLIKTRGQQVTLSCSPISGHRSVSWYQQTPGQGLQFLFEYFSETQRNKGNFPGRFSGRQFSNSRSEMNVSTLELGDSALYLCASSRDSPGNTIYFGEGSWLTVV.

The rearrangement joins TRBV28 to TRBJ1-3; unclear D gene. The CDR3 spans 16 residues. Germline V gene sequence: CDR1 MDHEN, CDR2 SYDVKM. Between the trimmed V and J ends, which lost 2 bases and 0 bases, there was a span of 11 bases. CDR3 protein: CASSLPVGASGNTIYF. The CDR3 DNA follows: TGTGCCAGCAGTTTACCTGTCGGAGCCTCTGGAAACACCATATATTTT.

This clone was observed a handful of times. The chain employs TRBV7-2 and TRBJ2-7; 8 nucleotides match TRBD2. This CDR3 has 15 amino acids. Germline trimming cut 3 bases from V and 3 bases from J; bases unmatched to any gene: 7. Germline values: CDR1 SGHTA, CDR2 FQGNSA. This CDR3 reads CASSFFGGGLYEQYF. Written as DNA, the CDR3 is TGTGCCAGCAGCTTTTTCGGCGGGGGGCTCTACGAGCAGTACTTC.

The chain is built from TRBV18 and TRBJ1-2; TRBD1 matches at 8 bases. From germline, CDR1 is KGHSH and CDR2 LQKENI. V dropped 4 bases and J dropped 7; count of bases not matched to a gene: 5. This CDR3 contains 13 residues. The CDR3 here is CASSRGQGVGYTF. The CDR3 nucleotides read TGTGCCAGCTCACGAGGACAGGGAGTTGGCTACACCTTC.

The genes are TRBV19 and TRBJ2-1, with D perhaps TRBD1 (6 bases). The CDR3 runs 13 residues. With 7 bases removed from V and 6 bases from J, the gap between germline ends came to 13 bases. Germline loops: CDR1 LNHDA, CDR2 SQIVND (reference sequence). CDR3 nucleotide sequence: TGTGCCAGTACTCTGGACAGATCCAATGAGCAGTTCTTC. It encodes CASTLDRSNEQFF.

This clone was counted only a few times. This chain links TRBV25-1 with TRBJ1-1; D might be TRBD1 (5 bases). Germline CDR1 is MGHDK and CDR2 is SYGVNS. Trimming took 7 bases from V and 4 from J, leaving 19 bases between them. CDR3 length equals 15 residues. The CDR3 here is CASNRREAGTTEAFF. In DNA, the CDR3 is TGTGCCAGCAATCGAAGGGAGGCAGGGACCACTGAAGCTTTCTTT.

J is TRBJ1-2 and V is TRBV7-3, with 8 positions matching TRBD1. V lost 4 bases to trimming and J lost 4 bases; unmatched junction nucleotides: 8. The germline V gene encodes CDR1 SGHTA and CDR2 FQGTGA. This CDR3 has 15 amino acids. CDR3 in amino acids: CASSSRGQAVYGYTF. For the CDR3, the DNA is TGTGCCAGCAGCTCCAGGGGGCAGGCAGTCTATGGCTACACCTTC.

V and J are TRBV30 and TRBJ1-2; 7 nucleotides align to TRBD1. V was clipped by 5 bases and J by 4 bases; unmatched bases: 10. Germline assignment: CDR1 GTSNPN and CDR2 SVGIG (reference sequence). This CDR3 region has 14 residues. CDR3 loop: CAWDLTGLGYGYTF. In DNA, the CDR3 is TGTGCCTGGGATCTGACAGGGCTGGGCTATGGCTACACCTTC.